This T cell receptor (beta chain) was observed in a study of a mutant IDH1 vaccine in newly diagnosed glioma. This clone appeared a few times. Antigen specificity is unknown. The repertoire was sequenced with immunoSEQ multiplex PCR; TCRdb's copy has only in-frame clones and lacks some. The sample yields roughly 38,000 clones, roughly 80% seen once. The V end was cut by 6 bases, the J end by 6 bases, with 15 bases between. The CDR3 runs to 14 residues. CDR1 and CDR2 from the germline V gene are WSHSY and SAAADI. Time point given: week 47, end of study. In the vaccine, a single dose held 300 ug of the mutant IDH1 20-mer peptide, along with topical imiquimod.

This clonotype originated in a man aged 18 to 30 with glioma. Some clones in this sample may be carry-over from other donors' samples. This rearrangement joins TRBV10-2 to TRBJ2-4; no clear D. The input for sequencing was PBMCs, taken from a glioma patient whose treatment included an IDH1 peptide vaccine. This CDR3 is CASRAGPSSNIQYF. CDR3 nucleotides: TGCGCCAGCAGGGCCGGGCCTTCCTCAAACATTCAGTACTTC.